This entry lists 30 T cell receptor beta chains sequenced from one sample in a study of T cells in tumors after PD-1 blockade. Sequencing was performed with immunoSEQ multiplex PCR; in TCRdb, only in-frame clones are kept and a portion is missing. Seen here are 45,000 to 60,000 clones, approximately 80% observed once, and the top ten hold approximately 7.9%. Sequencing used PBMCs, obtained before anti-PD-1 therapy. These receptors came from a human donor with advanced basal cell or squamous cell carcinoma (not recorded which).

This rearrangement joins TRBV5-4 to TRBJ2-7, with 7 bases that match TRBD2. The V segment lost 4 bases and the J segment 4 bases; nucleotides outside the gene matches: 2. In germline, CDR1 is SGHNT, CDR2 YYREEE (reference sequence). The CDR3 extends over 12 amino acids. The CDR3 DNA reads TGTGCCAGCAGCAATAGCGGGTACGAGCAGTACTTC. It specifies CASSNSGYEQYF. The full variable domain, rest sourced from reference TRBV5-4 and TRBJ2-7, is ETGVTQSPTHLIKTRGQQVTLRCSSQSGHNTVSWYQQALGQGPQFIFQYYREEENGRGNFPPRFSGLQFPNYSSELNVNALELDDSALYLCASSNSGYEQYFGPGTRLTVT.

The J gene is TRBJ2-2, the V gene TRBV12-3 or TRBV12-4; D gene ambiguous. This CDR3 is built from 11 residues. Trimming took 3 bases from V and 7 from J, leaving 3 bases between them. CDR3 loop: CASSFFGELFF. CDR3 bases: TGTGCCAGCAGTTTCTTCGGGGAGCTGTTTTTT.

Here the CDR3 reads CASSYQGQGSASPLHF. The CDR3 nucleotides are TGTGCCAGCAGTTACCAAGGACAGGGAAGTGCTTCACCCCTCCACTTT. The rearrangement joins TRBV6-5 to TRBJ1-6; 8 bases align to TRBD1. This CDR3 is built from 16 residues. The germline CDR1 and CDR2 sequences are MNHEY and SVGAGI. V lost 2 bases, J lost 9 bases, and 9 bases stayed unmatched.

The V gene is TRBV9, the J gene TRBJ2-2; the match to TRBD2 covers 8 bases. The CDR3 sequence is 17 residues long. Germline V gene sequence: CDR1 SGDLS, CDR2 YYNGEE. Germline trimming cut 3 bases from V and 5 bases from J; bases unmatched to any gene: 12. DNA of the CDR3: TGTGCCAGCAGCGCCCAAGAGAAAGCGGGAGAGACCGGGGAGCTGTTTTTT. Translating gives CASSAQEKAGETGELFF.

V is TRBV4-1 and J is TRBJ2-2, with TRBD1 matching 10 bases. Unmatched junction bases numbered 7, after V lost 3 bases and J lost 6 bases. CDR1 is MGHRA and CDR2 is YSYEKL in the germline V gene. The CDR3 length is 16 residues. The CDR3 DNA reads TGCGCCAGCAGCCAGACGACAGGGGGCTCCCCCGGGGAGCTGTTTTTT. Its protein product is CASSQTTGGSPGELFF.

The rearrangement links TRBV6-5 to TRBJ1-1; D call uncertain. Trimming took 7 bases from V and 6 from J, leaving 12 bases between them. Germline lookup yields CDR1 MNHEY and CDR2 SVGAGI. This CDR3 has 12 amino acids. CDR3 protein: CASIDVGAEAFF. CDR3 nucleotide sequence: TGTGCCAGCATCGACGTCGGGGCTGAAGCTTTCTTT.

The chain couples TRBV24-1 to TRBJ2-1; tentative D call: TRBD1 (6 bases). The CDR3 covers 14 residues. Deletions cut 4 bases from V and 6 bases from J, with 12 bases between. Germline CDR1 reads KGHDR; CDR2 reads SFDVKD. Here the CDR3 DNA reads TGTGCCACCAGTGAACAGGGAATTGGCAATGAGCAGTTCTTC. The encoded protein is CATSEQGIGNEQFF.

The J gene is TRBJ2-7, the V gene TRBV28, with TRBD2 identical over 11 bases. The length of the CDR3 is 15 residues. Unmatched junction bases numbered 9, after V lost 5 bases and J lost 6 bases. CDR1 is MDHEN, CDR2 SYDVKM, per germline. As DNA, the CDR3 is TGTGCCAGCAGTACTAGCGGGAGTCTCGCCGGCGAGCAGTACTTC. Its protein product is CASSTSGSLAGEQYF.

The J gene is TRBJ1-2, the V gene TRBV18; D perhaps matches TRBD1 (6 bases). The V gene's germline CDR1 is KGHSH and CDR2 LQKENI. Between the trimmed V and J ends, which lost 1 base and 6 bases, there was a span of 18 bases. The CDR3 loop spans 16 amino acids. The CDR3 nucleotides read TGTGCCAGCTCACCACAACAGGACTCCGGGGGCGATGGCTACACCTTC. This translates into CASSPQQDSGGDGYTF.

The CDR3: CASSLTGFPTYEQYF. The CDR3 DNA reads as TGTGCCAGCAGCTTGACAGGGTTCCCTACCTACGAGCAGTACTTC. The chain combines TRBV7-2 with TRBJ2-7, with 7 nucleotides matching TRBD1. V was pared by 3 bases and J by 2 bases, with 7 bases of the junction left unmatched. CDR3 length: 15 amino acids. The germline gives CDR1 SGHTA, CDR2 FQGNSA.

V usage is TRBV19 and J usage is TRBJ1-1, with a weak D call TRBD1 (6 bases). Germline V gives CDR1 LNHDA, CDR2 SQIVND (reference sequence). The V end lost 10 bases, the J end lost 4 bases, and 19 bases lay between the germline ends. The length of the CDR3 is 14 residues. CDR3 DNA: TGTGCCACCCACGGGACAAGGGATTCCACTGAAGCTTTCTTT. Its translation is CATHGTRDSTEAFF. The entire variable domain, with the rest obtained from reference TRBV19 and TRBJ1-1, is as follows: DGGITQSPKYLFRKEGQNVTLSCEQNLNHDAMYWYRQDPGQGLRLIYYSQIVNDFQKGDIAEGYSVSREKKESFPLTVTSAQKNPTAFYLCATHGTRDSTEAFFGQGTRLTVV.

The V gene is TRBV5-6, the J gene TRBJ1-1; D ambiguous. Germline-derived CDR1 and CDR2 are SGHDT and YYEEEE. Trimming cost V 0 bases and J 0 bases, with 9 bases left between them. This CDR3 contains 15 residues. This CDR3 is CASSLGSAMNTEAFF. Here the CDR3 DNA reads TGTGCCAGCAGCTTGGGATCAGCAATGAACACTGAAGCTTTCTTT. The entire variable domain, with the rest obtained from reference TRBV5-6 and TRBJ1-1, is as follows: DAGVTQSPTHLIKTRGQQVTLRCSPKSGHDTVSWYQQALGQGPQFIFQYYEEEERQRGNFPDRFSGHQFPNYSSELNVNALLLGDSALYLCASSLGSAMNTEAFFGQGTRLTVV.

The chain carries TRBV28 and TRBJ1-1; 7 bases align to TRBD1. V was clipped by 9 bases and J by 11 bases; unmatched bases: 24. The CDR3 sequence is 16 residues long. Germline V lookup: CDR1 MDHEN, CDR2 SYDVKM. CDR3 region: CASSPVDNRGRVGAFF. The CDR3 nucleotides are TGTGCCAGTTCTCCCGTCGACAACAGGGGACGGGTGGGTGCTTTCTTT.

The chain is built from TRBV12-2 and TRBJ1-6; the table calls TRBD1, which could not be checked here. TRBV12-2 corresponds to a pseudogene. CDR3 length equals 14 residues. The CDR3 is CASRLYRNNSPLHF. CDR3 sequence (DNA): TGTGCAAGTCGCTTGTACAGAAATAATTCACCCCTCCACTTT.

This clone was picked up a small number of times. V is TRBV2 and J is TRBJ1-6; D remains unclear. V lost 4 bases, J lost 7 bases, and 11 bases lay in between. The germline V gene has CDR1 SNHLY and CDR2 FYNNEI. The CDR3 consists of 14 residues. Here the CDR3 DNA reads TGTGCCAGCAGTGGCGTTTCAGCGAATTCACCCCTCCACTTT. It yields the protein CASSGVSANSPLHF.

The V and J genes are TRBV6-2 or TRBV6-3 and TRBJ2-3; 8 bases match TRBD2. V lost 5 bases and J lost 4; bases outside the gene matches: 8. The CDR3 runs to 15 residues. Germline V gives CDR1 MNHEY, CDR2 SVGEGT. CDR3 DNA: TGTGCCAGCAGTACCGGGACTAGTATGCCAGATACGCAGTATTTT. It translates to CASSTGTSMPDTQYF.

The chain uses TRBV10-3 and TRBJ1-6, with D hard to call. Germline V lookup: CDR1 ENHRY, CDR2 SYGVKD. The CDR3 runs to 15 residues. V was cut by 3 bases and J by 6 bases, with 12 bases left in between. Here the CDR3 reads CAISDLKNGNSPLHF. In DNA, the CDR3 is TGTGCCATCAGTGACCTCAAGAACGGTAATTCACCCCTCCACTTT.

The V gene is TRBV7-3, the J gene TRBJ1-1, with D possibly TRBD1 on 6 matching bases. CDR1 is SGHTA, CDR2 FQGTGA, per germline. The V gene lost 5 bases and the J gene lost 1 base, with 8 bases spanning the gap. There are 13 residues in the CDR3. The CDR3 DNA reads TGTGCCAGCAGCAAGGGACAGAACACTGAAGCTTTCTTT. Translation gives CASSKGQNTEAFF.

The chain couples TRBV2 to TRBJ2-1; D gene unclear. Per germline, CDR1 SNHLY and CDR2 FYNNEI. The CDR3 is 17 amino acids. Trimming pared 4 bases from V and 0 bases from J, leaving 16 bases between. The CDR3 spells CASSAKAGRSSYNEQFF. The CDR3 coding sequence is TGTGCCAGCAGTGCAAAGGCAGGACGGAGCTCCTACAATGAGCAGTTCTTC.

The rearrangement links TRBV29-1 to TRBJ1-2, with 10 positions matching TRBD1. V was pared by 3 bases and J by 8 bases, with 15 bases of the junction left unmatched. CDR3 length equals 16 residues. CDR1 and CDR2 from the germline V gene are SQVTM and ANQGSEA. The CDR3 spells CSVDPGGSTGGYGYTF. CDR3 DNA sequence: TGCAGCGTTGACCCCGGGGGGTCGACAGGGGGCTACGGCTACACCTTC.

This clone is medium-sized. The chain couples TRBV28 to TRBJ2-1; TRBD1 matches 7 bases. The CDR3 is 15 amino acids. In germline, CDR1 is MDHEN, CDR2 SYDVKM. V lost 5 bases and J lost 5; bases outside the gene matches: 9. CDR3 sequence (DNA): TGTGCCAGCAGTCAATTGAACAGGGGCCACAATGAGCAGTTCTTC. Protein product: CASSQLNRGHNEQFF.

This clone is a singleton in its sample. The chain uses TRBV6-5 and TRBJ2-3; D is perhaps TRBD1 (7 bases). Germline-derived CDR1 and CDR2 are MNHEY and SVGAGI. The CDR3 is made up of 15 amino acids. V gave up 1 base and J gave up 6 bases, with 14 bases separating them. This chain's CDR3 is CASSYWSRGEDTQYF. CDR3 DNA: TGTGCCAGCAGTTACTGGTCCAGGGGGGAGGATACGCAGTATTTT.

The CDR3: CASSAQILTRTGEGSYTF. CDR3 nucleotide sequence: TGTGCCAGCAGTGCTCAGATCCTAACTCGGACAGGGGAAGGTAGCTACACCTTC. V usage is TRBV2 and J usage is TRBJ1-2, with 9 bases aligning to TRBD1. Germline trimming cut 4 bases from V and 9 bases from J; bases unmatched to any gene: 21. This CDR3 region has 18 residues. Per the germline V gene, CDR1 is SNHLY and CDR2 is FYNNEI. Variable domain in full (rest from reference TRBV2 and TRBJ1-2): EPEVTQTPSHQVTQMGQEVILRCVPISNHLYFYWYRQILGQKVEFLVSFYNNEISEKSEIFDDQFSVERPDGSNFTLKIRSTKLEDSAMYFCASSAQILTRTGEGSYTFGSGTRLTVV.

The chain joins TRBV5-5 to TRBJ1-1; D is unresolved. The V end was cut by 1 base, the J end by 6 bases, with 13 bases between. The CDR3 contains 14 residues. Germline V CDR1 and CDR2: SGHKS, YYEKEE (reference sequence). This CDR3 reads CASSLTDMEAEAFF. In nucleotides, the CDR3 is TGTGCCAGCAGCTTGACAGATATGGAGGCTGAAGCTTTCTTT.

The CDR3 loop reads CASSVDLDRYEQYF. DNA for the CDR3: TGTGCCAGCAGTGTGGATCTAGATAGGTACGAGCAGTACTTC. J is TRBJ2-7 and V is TRBV2, with D hard to call. Germline CDR1 reads SNHLY; CDR2 reads FYNNEI. Trimming pared 4 bases from V and 4 bases from J, leaving 14 bases between. The CDR3 contains 14 residues.

The V call is TRBV6-5, the J call TRBJ2-1; 7 bases are shared with TRBD2. This CDR3 spans 14 amino acids. After removal of 6 bases from V and 8 bases from J, the junction contained 10 bases not matched to a gene. Looked up from germline, CDR1 is MNHEY and CDR2 is SVGAGI. The CDR3 bases are TGTGCCAGCAGCTACGCGGGAGTAAGGTATGAGCAGTTCTTC. It translates to CASSYAGVRYEQFF.

V and J are TRBV9 and TRBJ2-7; no clear D gene. In germline, CDR1 is SGDLS, CDR2 YYNGEE. Trimming shortened V by 2 bases and J by 10 bases, and 19 bases separated the two germline ends. The CDR3 runs to 14 residues. For the CDR3, the DNA is TGTGCCAGCAGCGTCGATACGCACGAGGTTCGCCAGTACTTC. This codes for CASSVDTHEVRQYF. The full variable domain, rest sourced from reference TRBV9 and TRBJ2-7, is DSGVTQTPKHLITATGQRVTLRCSPRSGDLSVYWYQQSLDQGLQFLIQYYNGEERAKGNILERFSAQQFPDLHSELNLSSLELGDSALYFCASSVDTHEVRQYFGPGTRLTVT.

This clone was seen a single time. The chain joins TRBV7-8 to TRBJ2-7; 10 bases line up with TRBD1. The CDR3 is made up of 15 amino acids. Germline V gives CDR1 SGHVS, CDR2 FQNEAQ. J gave up 5 bases and V 4 bases, and 8 bases lay outside the gene matches. CDR3 coding DNA: TGTGCCAGCAGCTACCGGGACAGGGGACCCCACGAGCAGTACTTC. Translation gives CASSYRDRGPHEQYF.

In its sample, this clone was seen once. The chain uses TRBV27 and TRBJ1-6; possible D gene TRBD1, 5 bases. Looked up from germline, CDR1 is MNHEY and CDR2 is SMNVEV (reference sequence). The length of the CDR3 is 16 residues. Trimming shortened V by 4 bases and J by 9 bases, and 19 bases separated the two germline ends. The CDR3 region has the DNA TGTGCCAGCAGTTCCCGGGACGGAGCTTTCGGTTCACCCCTCCACTTT. Amino acids: CASSSRDGAFGSPLHF.

The chain recombines TRBV24-1 with TRBJ2-6; D possibly corresponds to TRBD1 (6 bases). The CDR3 spans 19 residues. Trimming took 4 bases from V and 0 from J, leaving 18 bases between them. CDR1 is KGHDR and CDR2 is SFDVKD in the germline V gene. The CDR3 sequence: CATSDRVGRGHSGANVLTF. For the CDR3, the DNA is TGTGCCACCAGTGACCGAGTTGGCAGGGGCCACTCTGGGGCCAACGTCCTGACTTTC.